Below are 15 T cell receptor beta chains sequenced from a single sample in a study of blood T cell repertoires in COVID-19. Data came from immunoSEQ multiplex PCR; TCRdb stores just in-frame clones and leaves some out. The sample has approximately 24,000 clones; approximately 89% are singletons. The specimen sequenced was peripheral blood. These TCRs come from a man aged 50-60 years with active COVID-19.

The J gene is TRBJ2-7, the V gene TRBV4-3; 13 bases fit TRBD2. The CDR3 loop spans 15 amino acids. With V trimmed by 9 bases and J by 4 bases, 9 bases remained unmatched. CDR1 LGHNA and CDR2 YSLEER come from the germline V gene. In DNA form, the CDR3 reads TGCGCCAGTCAAAGGGGACTAGCGGGGAATTACGAGCAGTACTTC. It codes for CASQRGLAGNYEQYF.

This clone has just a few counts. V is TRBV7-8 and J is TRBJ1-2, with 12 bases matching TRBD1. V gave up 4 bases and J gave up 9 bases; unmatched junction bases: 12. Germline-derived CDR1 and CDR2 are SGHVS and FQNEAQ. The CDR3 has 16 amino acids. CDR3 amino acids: CASSSGDRGLSSSYTF. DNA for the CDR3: TGTGCCAGCAGCTCAGGGGACAGGGGGCTATCAAGTAGCTACACCTTC.

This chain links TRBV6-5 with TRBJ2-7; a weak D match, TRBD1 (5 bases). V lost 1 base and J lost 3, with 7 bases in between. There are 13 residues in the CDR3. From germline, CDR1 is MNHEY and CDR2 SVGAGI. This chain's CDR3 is CASSYWQGYEQYF. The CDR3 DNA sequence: TGTGCCAGCAGTTACTGGCAGGGCTACGAGCAGTACTTC.

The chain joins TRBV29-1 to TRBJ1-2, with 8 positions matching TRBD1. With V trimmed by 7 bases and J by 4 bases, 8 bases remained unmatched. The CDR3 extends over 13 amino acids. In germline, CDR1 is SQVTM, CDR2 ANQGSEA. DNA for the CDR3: TGCAGCGCCGGGACAGGCTTGACCTATGGCTACACCTTC. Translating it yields CSAGTGLTYGYTF.

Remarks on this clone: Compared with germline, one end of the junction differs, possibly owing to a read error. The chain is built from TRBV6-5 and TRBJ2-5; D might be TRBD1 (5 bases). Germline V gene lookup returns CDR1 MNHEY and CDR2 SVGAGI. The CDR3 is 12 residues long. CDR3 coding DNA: TGTGCCAGCAGTTACCTCCAGGGCATCCCTAACTTC. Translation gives CASSYLQGIPNF.

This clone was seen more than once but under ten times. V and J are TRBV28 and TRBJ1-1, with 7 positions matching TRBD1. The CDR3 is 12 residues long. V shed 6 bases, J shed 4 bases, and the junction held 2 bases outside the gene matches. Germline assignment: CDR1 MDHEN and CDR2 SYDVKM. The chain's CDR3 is CASRSGGTEAFF. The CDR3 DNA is TGTGCCAGCAGATCAGGGGGCACTGAAGCTTTCTTT. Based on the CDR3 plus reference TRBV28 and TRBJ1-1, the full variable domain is DVKVTQSSRYLVKRTGEKVFLECVQDMDHENMFWYRQDPGLGLRLIYFSYDVKMKEKGDIPEGYSVSREKKERFSLILESASTNQTSMYLCASRSGGTEAFFGQGTRLTVV.

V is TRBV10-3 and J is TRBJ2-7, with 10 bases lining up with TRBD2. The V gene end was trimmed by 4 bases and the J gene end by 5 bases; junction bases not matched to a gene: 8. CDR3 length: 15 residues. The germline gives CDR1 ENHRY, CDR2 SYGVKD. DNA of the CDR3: TGTGCCATCAGTGCCGCCGGGCTAGCGGGAGACGAGCAGTACTTC. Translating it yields CAISAAGLAGDEQYF.

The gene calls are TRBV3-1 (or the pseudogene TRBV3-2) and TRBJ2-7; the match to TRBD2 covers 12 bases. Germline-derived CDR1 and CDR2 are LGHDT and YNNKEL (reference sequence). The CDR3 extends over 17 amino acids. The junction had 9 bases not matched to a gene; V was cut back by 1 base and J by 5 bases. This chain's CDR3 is CASSQGFLAGGINEQYF. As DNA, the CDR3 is TGTGCCAGCAGCCAAGGTTTTCTAGCGGGGGGGATTAACGAGCAGTACTTC.

The CDR3 region has the DNA TGTGCCAGCAGCTTAGAAGGCCCGGGAGGCTACACCTTC. Its translation: CASSLEGPGGYTF. The chain recombines TRBV7-9 with TRBJ1-2; D gene unclear. Germline-derived CDR1 and CDR2 are SEHNR and FQNEAQ (reference sequence). Between the trimmed V and J ends, which lost 1 base and 8 bases, there was a span of 11 bases. The length of the CDR3 is 13 residues. The variable domain in full, with the rest retrieved from reference TRBV7-9 and TRBJ1-2, is DTGVSQNPRHKITKRGQNVTFRCDPISEHNRLYWYRQTLGQGPEFLTYFQNEAQLEKSRLLSDRFSAERPKGSFSTLEIQRTEQGDSAMYLCASSLEGPGGYTFGSGTRLTVV.

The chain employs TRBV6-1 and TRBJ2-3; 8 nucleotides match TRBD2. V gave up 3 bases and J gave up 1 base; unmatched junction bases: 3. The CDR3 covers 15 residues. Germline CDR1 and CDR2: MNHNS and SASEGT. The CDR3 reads CASSEASGRTDTQYF. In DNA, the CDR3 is TGTGCCAGCAGTGAGGCTAGCGGGCGCACAGATACGCAGTATTTT.

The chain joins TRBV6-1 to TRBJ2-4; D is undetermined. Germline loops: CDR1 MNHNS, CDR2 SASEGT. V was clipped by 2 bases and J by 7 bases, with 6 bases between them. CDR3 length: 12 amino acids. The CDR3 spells CASSEYSNIQYF. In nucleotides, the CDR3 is TGTGCCAGCAGTGAATATTCGAACATTCAGTACTTC.

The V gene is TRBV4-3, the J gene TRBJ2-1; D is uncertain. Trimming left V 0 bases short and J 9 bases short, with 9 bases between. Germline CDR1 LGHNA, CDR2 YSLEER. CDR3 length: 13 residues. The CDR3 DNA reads TGCGCCAGCAGCCAAGATGTTAAGAGTGAGCAGTTCTTC. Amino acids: CASSQDVKSEQFF.

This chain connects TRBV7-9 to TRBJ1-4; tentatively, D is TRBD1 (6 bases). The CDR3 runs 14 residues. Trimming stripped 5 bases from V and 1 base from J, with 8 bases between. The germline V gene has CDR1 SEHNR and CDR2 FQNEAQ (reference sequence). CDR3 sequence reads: CASSLGQTNEKLFF. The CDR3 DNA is TGTGCCAGCAGCCTGGGACAAACTAATGAAAAACTGTTTTTT. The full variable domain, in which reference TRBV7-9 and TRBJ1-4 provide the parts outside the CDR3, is DTGVSQNPRHKITKRGQNVTFRCDPISEHNRLYWYRQTLGQGPEFLTYFQNEAQLEKSRLLSDRFSAERPKGSFSTLEIQRTEQGDSAMYLCASSLGQTNEKLFFGSGTQLSVL.

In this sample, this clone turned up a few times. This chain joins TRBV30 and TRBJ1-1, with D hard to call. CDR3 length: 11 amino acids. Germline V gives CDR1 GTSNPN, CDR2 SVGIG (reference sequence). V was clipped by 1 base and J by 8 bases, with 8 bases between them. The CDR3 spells CAWSEQQEAFF. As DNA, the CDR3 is TGTGCCTGGAGTGAACAGCAAGAAGCTTTCTTT.

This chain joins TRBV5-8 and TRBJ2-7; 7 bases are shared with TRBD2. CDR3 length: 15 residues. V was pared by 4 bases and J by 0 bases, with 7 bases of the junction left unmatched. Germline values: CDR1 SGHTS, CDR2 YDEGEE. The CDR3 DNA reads TGTGCCAGCAGCGACGTAATAGCGGGCTCCTACGAGCAGTACTTC. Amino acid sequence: CASSDVIAGSYEQYF.